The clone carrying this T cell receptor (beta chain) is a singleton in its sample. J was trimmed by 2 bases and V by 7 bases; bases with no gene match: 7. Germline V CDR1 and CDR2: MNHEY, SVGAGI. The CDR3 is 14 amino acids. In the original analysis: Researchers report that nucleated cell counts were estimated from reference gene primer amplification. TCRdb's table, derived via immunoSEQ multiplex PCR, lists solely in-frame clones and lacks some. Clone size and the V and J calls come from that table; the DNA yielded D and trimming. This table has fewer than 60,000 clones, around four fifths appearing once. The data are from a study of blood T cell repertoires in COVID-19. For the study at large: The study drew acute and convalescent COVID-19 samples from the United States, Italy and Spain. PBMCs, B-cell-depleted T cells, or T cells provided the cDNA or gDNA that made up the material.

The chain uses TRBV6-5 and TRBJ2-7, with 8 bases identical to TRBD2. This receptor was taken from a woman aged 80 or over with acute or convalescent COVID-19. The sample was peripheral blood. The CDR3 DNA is TGTGCCAGCATCGACATCGGGGGGGCCTACGAGCAGTACTTC. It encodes CASIDIGGAYEQYF.